What follows describes a single T cell receptor beta chain. The source of the sample is a study of patients and donors after allogeneic stem cell transplantation. This CDR3 comprises 11 residues. The germline CDR1 and CDR2 sequences are DFQATT and SNEGSKA (reference sequence). Trimming pared 6 bases from V and 4 bases from J, leaving 9 bases between. TCRdb fed the RT-PCR reads into MiXCR, producing one record per CDR3 protein. The data hold about 410,000 distinct CDR3 sequences, with roughly 16% observed a single time. The TCR was taken from a human donor who was either an allogeneic HSCT recipient or a stem cell or donor lymphocyte infusion donor (not recorded which). It is not recorded whose cells these are; they may come from a transplant donor. The gene calls are TRBV20-1 and TRBJ1-1, with D possibly TRBD1 on 6 matching bases. Sequenced: blood, either unsorted or a sorted T cell fraction (not recorded which). The CDR3 loop is CSARGGTEAFF. CDR3 sequence (DNA): TGCAGTGCCAGGGGAGGCACTGAAGCTTTCTTT.